This TCR beta chain is drawn from a study of neoadjuvant anti-PD-1 for oral cavity cancer. Regarding the study as a whole: Non-responders to neoadjuvant nivolumab had significantly more clonal PBMC T cells than responders.

V was pared by 3 bases and J by 6 bases, with 9 bases of the junction left unmatched. Germline loops: CDR1 SGHRS, CDR2 YFSETQ. The CDR3 runs to 15 residues. Six replicates per PBMC sample, mostly from roughly 490 ng of genomic DNA. Data came from immunoSEQ multiplex PCR; TCRdb stores just in-frame clones and leaves some out. The sample lists roughly 68,000 clones, roughly nine tenths seen once, with less than 3% in the top ten. To note about this clone: As yet, its antigen is unknown.

The sample's time point: after neoadjuvant nivolumab, at surgical resection. The sample was PBMCs, taken after nivolumab (anti-PD-1) treatment. The V gene is TRBV5-1, the J gene TRBJ2-1, with 7 bases that match TRBD1. The source is a person aged 35 to 85 with oral cavity squamous cell carcinoma. CDR3 amino acids: CASSYIPGQFNEQFF. In DNA, the CDR3 is TGCGCCAGCAGCTATATCCCGGGACAGTTCAATGAGCAGTTCTTC.